This T cell receptor beta chain was profiled in a study of blood T cells in healthy people across ages. Germline CDR1 is MNHEY and CDR2 is SMNVEV (reference sequence). This CDR3 has 14 residues. Primed by a sample-barcoded 5' primer and a J-beta primer mix, a second PCR proceeded for roughly 7 to 12 cycles. From the 5' RACE reads, TCRdb called clonotypes with MiXCR, one entry per CDR3 protein. The table includes 1.5 million to 2 million distinct CDR3 sequences, 30% to 35% detected once. Details on this clonotype: A read error may account for a junction end that differs from germline.

The chain joins TRBV27 to TRBJ2-7, with D possibly being TRBD2 (6 bases). Input material: blood. The clonotype comes from a woman in her thirties in good health. The CDR3 spells CTSSSRLVKYEQYF. The CDR3 DNA is TGTACCAGCAGTTCGCGACTAGTAAAGTACGAGCAGTACTTC.